Given below is one TCR beta chain in context. This clonotype was seen a handful of times. Its antigen specificity is not known. One base away there is no much larger clone; base qualities are not given. For CDR1 and CDR2, the germline V gene (reference sequence) lists LNHDA and SQIVND. Inclusive of the bounding cysteine and phenylalanine, the CDR3 is 15 residues long. Only the CDR3 DNA is retained, 45 bases long and in frame from the first base. V was cut back by 4 bases and J by 4 bases, leaving a gap of 14 bases between them. This sample was included in a study of regulatory T cells in long-lasting Graves disease (dated by TCRdb to about 2021). Regarding the research as a whole: Antithyroid drugs had been taken for less than 3 months by newly diagnosed Graves' disease patients. This study used TCR sequencing and RNA sequencing of peripheral blood to compare persistent Graves' disease patients against newly diagnosed Graves' disease patients. The study was conducted in China and was registered as a clinical trial. A total of roughly 33 samples were covered by TCR sequencing, comprising some 13 persistent and about 20 newly diagnosed Graves' disease patients. Study-wide findings and limitations: Preferential use of TRBV28, TRBJ1-2 and TRBJ2-5 was observed in persistent disease, whereas TRBV20-1 and TRBJ2-1 were favored in newly diagnosed disease. Peripheral blood alone was examined, since thyroid tissue, which constituted the primary lesion, could not be accessed. Sequencing and analysis were limited to the TCR beta chain. The authors noted that the small sample size was a limitation that may lower accuracy. Patients with persistent disease shared more public clonotypes (about 2,900) than newly diagnosed patients did (966). Compared with newly diagnosed patients, persistent Graves' disease patients had lower TCR Shannon entropy and fewer highly expanded clones, which suggests clonal expansion.

Receptor amplification or capture employed multiplex PCR. TCRdb shows the sequencer as Illumina HiSeq 4000. To build TCR beta libraries, CDR3 regions were amplified by Arm-PCR using iRepertoire HTBI primers. Before sequencing, the PCR products underwent gel purification. Per the original workflow: Gene usage analysis of CDR3 amino acid clonotypes relied on the 60 or so TRBV and over 13 TRBJ segments identified across samples. COPE and FqMerger were used to merge filtered high-quality paired reads into contigs. BLAST was used to align contigs to IMGT TRBV, TRBD and TRBJ reference genes, with CDR3 defined following IMGT. Any clonotype with a frequency above 0.1% was counted as a highly expanded clone. Shannon entropy served as the measure of repertoire diversity, while the Gini coefficient captured V-J evenness. A clonotype found in more than one individual was treated as public. TCRdb trimmed public reads at Q25 via fastp, called clones via MiXCR and kept in-frame beta chains. All rows with the same CDR3 protein become a single entry with the most common DNA and genes. TCRdb assigned the V and J calls; the authors' analysis was not used. The sample table shows around 240,000 distinct CDR3 sequences, and around a sixth are seen once. Of the sample, around 15% is held by the ten largest clones.

Read against the paper, the sample's time point label means: newly diagnosed GD, antithyroid drugs for less than 3 months. For both TCR sequencing and RNA sequencing, RNA was extracted from PBMCs in TRIzol. The diagnosis of Graves' disease followed American Thyroid Association guidelines. Patients were recruited from an endocrinology department in Xi'an, China. From each patient, approximately 9 milliliters of peripheral blood was collected into an EDTA anticoagulant tube. Ficoll Paque Plus density gradient separation was used to isolate PBMCs, and no further T cell sorting was performed. An Agilent 2100 Bioanalyzer and agarose gel were used to assess RNA quality, and a NanoDrop 2000 was used to measure RNA concentration. The same data also contributed to another study, on T cells in Graves' hyperthyroidism and ophthalmopathy. Taken from the second paper: Graves' hyperthyroidism was defined as stable when no progression to ophthalmopathy occurred over 18 months of follow-up. Hyperthyroidism patients were newly diagnosed, had a disease duration of under 2 months, and were aged 18 to 65 years. Any patient with an uncontrolled infection, another autoimmune disease, pregnancy or lactation was excluded. Diagnoses relied on clinical symptoms, serum thyroxine and TRAb, thyroid ultrasound and orbital computed tomography. For the first round of RT-PCR on the TCR CDR3, the HTBI primer set was used together with the Qiagen OneStep RT-PCR kit. Most expanded thyroid clonotypes (frequency above 0.001) were also detected in blood, a finding suggesting that blood repertoires may reflect thyroid immune responses. A model built on a 13 V-J signature distinguished ophthalmopathy from stable hyperthyroidism, reaching 87.88% sensitivity and under 84% specificity in cross-validation and 80%/75% in testing. During validation, the model predicted progression to ophthalmopathy a median of around 6 months ahead of onset, with just under 71% sensitivity and 72% to 80% specificity. To identify distinguishing TCR V-J signatures, a discovery cohort of some 100 patients was used, comprising 43 with Graves' ophthalmopathy and approximately 58 with stable Graves' hyperthyroidism. Prospective prediction of ophthalmopathy was tested in an independent validation cohort of about 19 hyperthyroidism patients and approximately 17 patients who later progressed to ophthalmopathy. The 100 or so discovery patients were randomly divided into training and test sets at a 7:3 ratio. In several Graves' hyperthyroidism patients, the study also compared T-cell repertoires from thyroid tissue with T-cell repertoires from blood. After blood sampling, hyperthyroidism patients were treated with methimazole at a starting dose of 30 mg daily, and ophthalmopathy patients were treated with high-dose intravenous methylprednisolone. Libraries were constructed in a second round of multiplex PCR, after which size selection and purification were carried out. Libraries were sequenced paired-end with 100 bp reads on an Illumina HiSeq2000. Raw data were processed with SOAPnuke, discarding reads with adapters, uncalled bases, mean Phred below 15, or no exact constant-primer or identifier match. COPE v1.2.5 was used to merge the high-quality paired reads, and each unique nucleotide sequence was defined as a clonotype. Clonotypes were aligned to IMGT TRBV, TRBD and TRBJ reference segments using MiTCR v1.1. Analysis was restricted to V-J combinations with a frequency above 0.0001, which covered 99.2% of repertoires. A TCS score was defined as the ratio between F50 (clonal expansion) and ExV (chaos), using BLOSUM62-based TCRdist between CDR3 peptides within each V-J. Welch's t-statistics and random forest reduced just over 500 V-J features to 10 to 15, which were used in a naive Bayes classifier (R e1071). No statistical method was used to set the sample size in advance, and investigators knew the group allocation. TCR Vbeta CDR3 sequencing of 120 to 150 peripheral blood samples (over 40 ophthalmopathy, 75 to 85 hyperthyroidism and some 17 progressor patients) is reported in the paper.

The rearrangement joined TRBV19 to TRBJ1-5; no D gene call is confident. The specimen was peripheral blood mononuclear cells (PBMCs), collected at new diagnosis, from a patient treated with antithyroid drugs. The sequence came from a woman aged 30 to 39 with Graves disease. Donor details come from another sample of the same person, matched by shared clones. Here is the DNA: TGTGCCAGTAGTACCGAGGACTCTTGGAATCAGCCCCAGCATTTT. Translation gives CASSTEDSWNQPQHF.